Listed here are 22 T cell receptor beta chains from one sample, sequenced in a study of blood T cell repertoires in COVID-19. Clones were read by immunoSEQ multiplex PCR, and TCRdb kept only the in-frame ones, dropping some. Of about 200,000 clones in the sample, approximately 80% were seen once. Sequencing was performed on PBMCs or T cells enriched from blood (not recorded which). Receptors were obtained from a woman between 50 and 59 years old with acute COVID-19.

This CDR3 reads CSATPGGTIYF. DNA of the CDR3: TGCAGTGCGACCCCCGGGGGGACCATATATTTT. The chain combines TRBV20-1 with TRBJ1-3; tentative D call: TRBD1 (5 bases). There are 11 residues in the CDR3. Per the germline V gene, CDR1 is DFQATT and CDR2 is SNEGSKA (reference sequence). V was cut by 6 bases and J by 10 bases, with 13 bases left in between.

Comments on this clone: A much larger clone differs by one base, so this may be a read error. The chain employs TRBV13 and TRBJ2-7; TRBD1 aligns across 9 bases. The CDR3 has 14 amino acids. V trimming: 2 bases; J trimming: 2 bases; junction bases outside the gene matches: 1. Looked up from germline, CDR1 is PRHDT and CDR2 is FYEKMQ (reference sequence). Here the CDR3 DNA reads TGTGCCAGCAGCTTACGACAGGGGGCCTACGAGCAGTACTTC. This encodes CASSLRQGAYEQYF.

As for this clone: Distinct nucleotide sequences in the sample also encode this CDR3. The rearrangement links TRBV2 to TRBJ1-1, with a possible D match to TRBD1 (5 bases). CDR3 length: 13 amino acids. The germline gives CDR1 SNHLY, CDR2 FYNNEI. The germline V and J ends were trimmed by 3 bases and 4 bases, with 9 bases remaining between them. CDR3 nucleotide sequence: TGTGCCAGCAGTGACGACAGAGGCACTGAAGCTTTCTTT. Residues: CASSDDRGTEAFF.

The genes are TRBV28 and TRBJ1-6; no clear D. Trimming removed 3 bases from V and 9 bases from J, with 12 bases in between. The CDR3 runs to 14 residues. Looked up from germline, CDR1 is MDHEN and CDR2 is SYDVKM. The CDR3 spells CASSLGPAGSPLHF. In DNA, the CDR3 is TGTGCCAGCAGTTTGGGCCCTGCTGGTTCACCCCTCCACTTT.

The rearrangement links TRBV5-6 to TRBJ1-3; D is perhaps TRBD1 (5 bases). The CDR3 is 16 amino acids. V lost 3 bases and J 2 bases, leaving 15 bases between the germline ends. The V gene's germline CDR1 is SGHDT and CDR2 YYEEEE. In DNA form, the CDR3 reads TGTGCCAGCAGCTCCCTCGGGGGTACGCCTGGAAACACCATATATTTT. Residues: CASSSLGGTPGNTIYF.

This clone has just a few counts. This sequence joins TRBV4-3 and TRBJ2-1; D is possibly TRBD2 (6 bases). The V gene lost 1 base and the J gene lost 9 bases, with 13 bases spanning the gap. The CDR3 contains 14 residues. Per germline, CDR1 LGHNA and CDR2 YSLEER. Here the CDR3 DNA reads TGCGCCAGCAGCCAAGGAACGGGAGAACTTGAGCAGTTCTTC. This sequence encodes CASSQGTGELEQFF.

The chain is built from TRBV10-1 and TRBJ2-2; the match to TRBD2 covers 8 bases. This CDR3 comprises 21 residues. Germline V gene sequence: CDR1 WNHNN, CDR2 SYGVQD (reference sequence). With 6 bases clipped from V and 2 bases from J, the junction kept 23 bases outside the gene matches. CDR3 residues: CASRPTQPDPGLEYNTGELFF. The CDR3 nucleotides read TGCGCCAGCAGGCCTACCCAACCCGATCCGGGACTAGAATACAACACCGGGGAGCTGTTTTTT.

Only one count was recorded for this clone. The V and J genes are TRBV10-3 and TRBJ2-7; 14 bases fit TRBD2. CDR3 length: 16 residues. V shed 8 bases and J 4 bases; nucleotides not matched to a gene: 10. The V gene's germline CDR1 is ENHRY and CDR2 SYGVKD. The CDR3 loop is CAIGPMTSGGAYEQYF. The CDR3 nucleotides read TGTGCCATCGGACCCATGACTAGCGGGGGGGCTTACGAGCAGTACTTC.

This sequence joins TRBV4-2 and TRBJ1-3, with TRBD1 matching 8 bases. This CDR3 spans 15 amino acids. Germline values: CDR1 LGHNA, CDR2 YNFKEQ. V shed 5 bases and J 0 bases; nucleotides not matched to a gene: 3. The CDR3 sequence is CASSGTGYSGNTIYF. CDR3 DNA: TGTGCCAGCAGCGGGACAGGCTACTCTGGAAACACCATATATTTT.

The CDR3 nucleotides are TGTGCCAGCAGCTTAGCGCTGAGGAGCGATGAGCAGTTCTTC. It encodes CASSLALRSDEQFF. This chain connects TRBV7-2 to TRBJ2-1; D is ambiguous. From germline, CDR1 is SGHTA and CDR2 FQGNSA. The CDR3 extends over 14 amino acids. Between the trimmed V and J ends, which lost 0 bases and 8 bases, there was a span of 11 bases.

The V and J genes are TRBV11-3 and TRBJ2-3; 12 bases fit TRBD2. Germline V gene sequence: CDR1 SGHNT, CDR2 YENEEA. The CDR3 consists of 17 residues. J was trimmed by 4 bases and V by 5 bases; bases with no gene match: 10. In DNA, the CDR3 is TGTGCCAGCAGCCGACGACTAGCGGGAGAGGGGTCAGATACGCAGTATTTT. Residues: CASSRRLAGEGSDTQYF.

The V call is TRBV5-6, the J call TRBJ1-6; D might be TRBD1 (5 bases). Per germline, CDR1 SGHDT and CDR2 YYEEEE. This CDR3 has 16 residues. V was pared by 3 bases and J by 6 bases, with 16 bases between. The CDR3 here is CASSWRDGGFNSPLHF. The CDR3 DNA is TGTGCCAGCAGCTGGCGGGACGGAGGCTTTAATTCACCCCTCCACTTT. Supplemented by reference TRBV5-6 and TRBJ1-6, the full variable domain reads DAGVTQSPTHLIKTRGQQVTLRCSPKSGHDTVSWYQQALGQGPQFIFQYYEEEERQRGNFPDRFSGHQFPNYSSELNVNALLLGDSALYLCASSWRDGGFNSPLHFGNGTRLTVT.

The chain carries TRBV10-2 and TRBJ1-1; a weak D match, TRBD1 (6 bases). The CDR3 sequence is 13 residues long. Trimming stripped 7 bases from V and 2 bases from J, with 11 bases between. From germline, CDR1 is WSHSY and CDR2 SAAADI. CDR3: CASKGGPNTEAFF. CDR3 nucleotide sequence: TGCGCCAGCAAAGGGGGACCCAACACTGAAGCTTTCTTT.

This clone has a handful of counts. The chain combines TRBV10-3 with TRBJ1-3, with D perhaps matching TRBD1 (6 bases). V was trimmed by 2 bases and J by 8 bases, leaving 13 bases between them. CDR1 is ENHRY and CDR2 is SYGVKD in the germline V gene. CDR3 length: 14 residues. CDR3 coding DNA: TGTGCCATCAGTGAGGGAAACAGGGCTGACACCATATATTTT. Translation: CAISEGNRADTIYF.

This clone was observed a single time. The rearrangement joins TRBV9 to TRBJ2-1; possible D gene TRBD2, 6 bases. The CDR3 extends over 14 amino acids. Trimming pared 7 bases from V and 4 bases from J, leaving 15 bases between. Germline V gives CDR1 SGDLS, CDR2 YYNGEE. The CDR3 loop reads CASARDLLYNEQFF. For the CDR3, the DNA is TGTGCCAGCGCCCGGGACTTGCTTTACAATGAGCAGTTCTTC.

The chain links TRBV10-3 to TRBJ1-1; 9 nucleotides agree with TRBD1. From germline, CDR1 is ENHRY and CDR2 SYGVKD. This CDR3 has 14 residues. The trim removed 4 bases at V and 3 bases at J, leaving 3 bases unmatched. This CDR3 is CAISVQGADTEAFF. The CDR3, as DNA: TGTGCCATCAGTGTACAGGGGGCAGACACTGAAGCTTTCTTT.

The rearrangement links TRBV5-6 to TRBJ2-2, with a weak D call TRBD2 (7 bases). V gave up 2 bases and J gave up 5 bases, with 19 bases separating them. CDR1 is SGHDT, CDR2 YYEEEE, per germline. This CDR3 is 17 amino acids long. This chain's CDR3 is CASSFHRGAQNTGELFF. The CDR3 DNA reads TGTGCCAGCAGCTTCCATCGGGGGGCTCAGAATACCGGGGAGCTGTTTTTT. The entire variable domain, with the rest obtained from reference TRBV5-6 and TRBJ2-2, is as follows: DAGVTQSPTHLIKTRGQQVTLRCSPKSGHDTVSWYQQALGQGPQFIFQYYEEEERQRGNFPDRFSGHQFPNYSSELNVNALLLGDSALYLCASSFHRGAQNTGELFFGEGSRLTVL.

This clone was observed a single time. The chain recombines TRBV19 with TRBJ1-5; D is uncertain. The germline CDR1 and CDR2 sequences are LNHDA and SQIVND (reference sequence). The CDR3 is made up of 13 amino acids. The germline V and J ends were trimmed by 1 base and 4 bases, with 5 bases remaining between them. CDR3 bases: TGTGCCAGTAGTATAGTCAGAAATCAGCCCCAGCATTTT. Residues: CASSIVRNQPQHF.

This clone was detected a few times. J is TRBJ1-5 and V is TRBV7-9, with 8 bases aligning to TRBD1. Trimming at V came to 6 bases and at J to 5 bases, leaving 12 bases not matched to a gene. The CDR3 spans 16 residues. Germline CDR1 reads SEHNR; CDR2 reads FQNEAQ (reference sequence). CDR3 region: CASSPLWTGSDQPQHF. DNA of the CDR3: TGTGCCAGCAGTCCCCTTTGGACAGGGTCAGATCAGCCCCAGCATTTT.

V and J are TRBV5-1 and TRBJ1-1; possibly TRBD1 for D (5 bases). The germline V gene has CDR1 SGHRS and CDR2 YFSETQ. V gave up 0 bases and J gave up 1 base, with 7 bases separating them. The CDR3 sequence is 14 residues long. CDR3 DNA sequence: TGCGCCAGCAGCTTGGCCCAGGGGAACACTGAAGCTTTCTTT. This sequence encodes CASSLAQGNTEAFF. Full variable domain (missing parts from reference TRBV5-1 and TRBJ1-1): KAGVTQTPRYLIKTRGQQVTLSCSPISGHRSVSWYQQTPGQGLQFLFEYFSETQRNKGNFPGRFSGRQFSNSRSEMNVSTLELGDSALYLCASSLAQGNTEAFFGQGTRLTVV.

V is TRBV28 and J is TRBJ2-7, with TRBD1 matching 9 bases. CDR1 and CDR2 from the germline V gene are MDHEN and SYDVKM. V gave up 6 bases and J gave up 0 bases; unmatched junction bases: 6. This CDR3 spans 15 amino acids. In DNA, the CDR3 is TGTGCCAGCAGGCCTCCGACAGGGGGCTCCTACGAGCAGTACTTC. Encoded protein: CASRPPTGGSYEQYF.

The chain joins TRBV11-3 to TRBJ2-7; no reliable D call. CDR3 size: 13 residues. In germline, CDR1 is SGHNT, CDR2 YENEEA. V lost 7 bases and J lost 2, with 12 bases in between. Here the CDR3 DNA reads TGTGCCAGCACCCCCGACATAACCTACGAGCAGTACTTC. Translated, it gives CASTPDITYEQYF.